This TCR beta chain stems from a study of T cells after posttransplantation cyclophosphamide. CDR1 is SNHLY, CDR2 FYNNEI, per germline. CDR3 length: 14 amino acids. Trimming removed 4 bases from V and 4 bases from J, with 13 bases in between. Assay: immunoSEQ multiplex PCR; the TCRdb copy retains only in-frame clones and omits some. The sample has over 20,000 clones, about 97% seen once. Cells defined as naive were viable CD3+CD4+ or CD3+CD8+ and CCR7+CD45RA+CD45RO-CD95-CD27+CD28+. The genes are TRBV2 and TRBJ1-2; D is undetermined. Sequenced input: naive CD4+ T cells sorted from PBMCs. The receptor's source is a man aged 50-60 years in good health, CMV-negative, and a related stem cell transplant donor. The DNA for the CDR3 is TGTGCCAGCAGTGGATCACAGCGGGTCTATGGCTACACCTTC. It is translated as CASSGSQRVYGYTF.